Following are 32 T cell receptor beta chains from one sample sequenced in a study of CD4 T cells in relation to SARS-CoV-2 and coronaviruses. Their target antigens are unknown. Clones were sequenced by immunoSEQ multiplex PCR, and TCRdb holds only the in-frame ones, with some missing. Here the sample spans fewer than 25,000 clones, 77% being singletons. The unexposed donors gave CD4+ T cells in about 2011-2018, prior to COVID-19. Isolation of CD4+ T cells took place after around 11 days in culture. Source material: CD4+ T cells from PBMCs, cultured in vitro. These receptors all come from a human donor in good health.

The J gene is TRBJ1-2, the V gene TRBV4-1, with D possibly matching TRBD1 (5 bases). V lost 5 bases, J lost 3 bases, and 16 bases lay in between. The CDR3 consists of 15 residues. The germline V gene encodes CDR1 MGHRA and CDR2 YSYEKL. The CDR3, as DNA: TGCGCCAGCAGCTCAACCAGGGTGTTGGACTATGGCTACACCTTC. It codes for CASSSTRVLDYGYTF.

This clone was seen a single time. This chain links TRBV11-2 with TRBJ2-7; D ambiguous. V lost 3 bases and J 0 bases, leaving 6 bases between the germline ends. The CDR3 contains 13 residues. CDR1 is SGHAT, CDR2 FQNNGV, per germline. CDR3 nucleotide sequence: TGTGCCAGCAGCTTTGGGGTCTCCTACGAGCAGTACTTC. It encodes CASSFGVSYEQYF. The full variable domain, completed using reference TRBV11-2 and TRBJ2-7, is EAGVAQSPRYKIIEKRQSVAFWCNPISGHATLYWYQQILGQGPKLLIQFQNNGVVDDSQLPKDRFSAERLKGVDSTLKIQPAKLEDSAVYLCASSFGVSYEQYFGPGTRLTVT.

The J gene is TRBJ1-6, the V gene TRBV6-2 or TRBV6-3; D unresolved. Germline V gene sequence: CDR1 MNHEY, CDR2 SVGEGT. This CDR3 spans 12 amino acids. V lost 6 bases and J 9 bases, leaving 9 bases between the germline ends. DNA for the CDR3: TGTGCCAGCAGCAGCAACGGTTCACCCCTCCACTTT. Encoded protein: CASSSNGSPLHF.

V is TRBV5-1 and J is TRBJ2-7, with 10 bases matching TRBD1. CDR1 SGHRS and CDR2 YFSETQ come from the germline V gene. CDR3 length: 16 residues. V lost 4 bases, J lost 3 bases, and 10 bases stayed unmatched. The CDR3 here is CASSPTPGTGVYEQYF. DNA for the CDR3: TGCGCCAGCAGCCCAACTCCCGGGACAGGGGTCTACGAGCAGTACTTC.

This chain joins TRBV11-3 and TRBJ2-5; D unclear. This CDR3 comprises 14 residues. The V gene's germline CDR1 is SGHNT and CDR2 YENEEA. The germline V and J ends were trimmed by 1 base and 2 bases, with 8 bases remaining between them. CDR3 residues: CASSLGVGQETQYF. The CDR3 DNA is TGTGCCAGCAGCTTAGGGGTGGGTCAAGAGACCCAGTACTTC.

The chain couples TRBV2 to TRBJ2-5; 8 nucleotides match TRBD2. The CDR3 runs 15 residues. Germline assignment: CDR1 SNHLY and CDR2 FYNNEI. Losses at the gene ends were 8 bases for V and 1 base for J; bases not matched to a gene: 9. DNA of the CDR3: TGTGCCAGCGGGGCGGGGGGTAGCGGCCAAGAGACCCAGTACTTC. The encoded protein is CASGAGGSGQETQYF.

A few counts support this clone. The chain recombines TRBV7-8 with TRBJ2-7; 12 bases fit TRBD2. This CDR3 is 16 amino acids long. The V and J ends lost 5 bases and 3 bases, in that order; junction bases with no gene match: 8. Germline V CDR1 and CDR2: SGHVS, FQNEAQ. CDR3 in amino acids: CASSTRLAGVDYEQYF. CDR3 in DNA: TGTGCCAGCAGCACCCGACTAGCGGGAGTGGACTACGAGCAGTACTTC.

The rearrangement links TRBV7-9 to TRBJ2-1; 11 bases fit TRBD2. The germline V gene encodes CDR1 SEHNR and CDR2 FQNEAQ (reference sequence). The CDR3 runs 18 residues. The junction had 15 bases not matched to a gene; V was cut back by 5 bases and J by 6 bases. For the CDR3, the DNA is TGTGCCAGCAGCCTAAAGCCCGTGCTAGCGGGAGGACTCAATGAGCAGTTCTTC. It codes for CASSLKPVLAGGLNEQFF.

This sequence joins TRBV7-9 and TRBJ1-3; no firm D call. V lost 0 bases to trimming and J lost 0 bases, with 0 bases between them. Germline loops: CDR1 SEHNR, CDR2 FQNEAQ (reference sequence). This CDR3 spans 13 amino acids. The CDR3 DNA sequence: TGTGCCAGCAGCTTAGCCTCTGGAAACACCATATATTTT. Translation gives CASSLASGNTIYF.

This clone was observed a handful of times. The rearrangement uses TRBV5-1 and TRBJ2-1; TRBD2 agrees at 8 bases. CDR3 length: 14 residues. Germline CDR1 and CDR2: SGHRS and YFSETQ. V lost 0 bases to trimming and J lost 5 bases; unmatched junction nucleotides: 1. CDR3 sequence: CASSLGTSHNEQFF. In DNA, the CDR3 is TGCGCCAGCAGCTTGGGGACTAGCCACAATGAGCAGTTCTTC.

The chain links TRBV9 to TRBJ1-1, with no clear D. The CDR3 runs 13 residues. V was clipped by 0 bases and J by 3 bases, with 6 bases between them. Per the germline V gene, CDR1 is SGDLS and CDR2 is YYNGEE. DNA of the CDR3: TGTGCCAGCAGCGTAGGGGATTACACTGAAGCTTTCTTT. This codes for CASSVGDYTEAFF.

The CDR3, as DNA: TGTGCCAGCAAGTCGAATGCCTACGAGCAGTACTTC. Translation: CASKSNAYEQYF. The chain links TRBV7-9 to TRBJ2-7, with D unclear. Germline CDR1 reads SEHNR; CDR2 reads FQNEAQ (reference sequence). Between the trimmed V and J ends, which lost 7 bases and 2 bases, there was a span of 9 bases. CDR3 length: 12 residues. Together with reference TRBV7-9 and TRBJ2-7, the CDR3 gives the full variable domain: DTGVSQNPRHKITKRGQNVTFRCDPISEHNRLYWYRQTLGQGPEFLTYFQNEAQLEKSRLLSDRFSAERPKGSFSTLEIQRTEQGDSAMYLCASKSNAYEQYFGPGTRLTVT.

This clone showed up just once. V usage is TRBV7-2 and J usage is TRBJ2-5; no clear D gene. The germline CDR1 and CDR2 sequences are SGHTA and FQGNSA. The CDR3 consists of 13 residues. Trimming pared 4 bases from V and 0 bases from J, leaving 6 bases between. CDR3 coding DNA: TGTGCCAGCAGCTGGAGCAACCAAGAGACCCAGTACTTC. Translated: CASSWSNQETQYF.

The rearrangement uses TRBV5-4 and TRBJ2-5, with 7 bases lining up with TRBD2. Germline V gene data show CDR1 as SGHNT and CDR2 as YYREEE (reference sequence). Trimming removed 5 bases from V and 4 bases from J; junction bases left unmatched: 8. The CDR3 totals 14 residues. The DNA for the CDR3 is TGTGCCAGCAGTTATACTAGCGTAGGAGAGACCCAGTACTTC. It translates to CASSYTSVGETQYF. Complete variable domain (other parts from reference TRBV5-4 and TRBJ2-5): ETGVTQSPTHLIKTRGQQVTLRCSSQSGHNTVSWYQQALGQGPQFIFQYYREEENGRGNFPPRFSGLQFPNYSSELNVNALELDDSALYLCASSYTSVGETQYFGPGTRLLVL.

The V and J genes are TRBV19 and TRBJ2-3; D is ambiguous. In germline, CDR1 is LNHDA, CDR2 SQIVND (reference sequence). The CDR3 spans 14 residues. V gave up 1 base and J gave up 0 bases, with 5 bases separating them. CDR3 DNA sequence: TGTGCCAGTAGTATAGCTGCAAGCACAGATACGCAGTATTTT. Translated: CASSIAASTDTQYF.

The gene calls are TRBV11-2 and TRBJ1-1; D is ambiguous. CDR3 size: 11 residues. Germline CDR1 SGHAT, CDR2 FQNNGV. Trimming removed 5 bases at V and 7 bases at J, with 8 bases between. This chain's CDR3 is CASSPSSEAFF. The CDR3 nucleotides are TGTGCCAGCAGCCCGTCAAGTGAAGCTTTCTTT.

The J gene is TRBJ2-1, the V gene TRBV29-1, with 8 bases that match TRBD2. CDR3 size: 14 residues. J gave up 2 bases and V 6 bases, and 6 bases lay outside the gene matches. Germline CDR1 reads SQVTM; CDR2 reads ANQGSEA. DNA for the CDR3: TGCAGCGTCCCGACTAGCGTCACCTACAATGAGCAGTTCTTC. Translating gives CSVPTSVTYNEQFF.

V gene TRBV3-1 (or the pseudogene TRBV3-2) combines with J gene TRBJ2-4; D remains unclear. This CDR3 has 12 amino acids. Between the trimmed V and J ends, which lost 0 bases and 9 bases, there was a span of 6 bases. Germline V gives CDR1 LGHDT, CDR2 YNNKEL (reference sequence). CDR3 nucleotides: TGTGCCAGCAGCCAAGATAGGAGCATTCAGTACTTC. Protein: CASSQDRSIQYF.

CDR3 amino acids: CASWEGNEQFF. CDR3 in DNA: TGTGCCAGCTGGGAGGGCAATGAGCAGTTCTTC. The V call is TRBV6-5, the J call TRBJ2-1; 7 positions agree with TRBD2. Germline V CDR1 and CDR2: MNHEY, SVGAGI. The V and J ends lost 8 bases and 6 bases, in that order; junction bases with no gene match: 1. The CDR3 totals 11 residues.

The rearrangement uses TRBV25-1 and TRBJ2-7; 9 bases map to TRBD1. This CDR3 is 12 amino acids long. Germline V gene data show CDR1 as MGHDK and CDR2 as SYGVNS. Trimming at V came to 6 bases and at J to 5 bases, leaving 2 bases not matched to a gene. In DNA form, the CDR3 reads TGTGCCAGCAGACAGGGGGCGCACGAGCAGTACTTC. As protein: CASRQGAHEQYF.

The table lists this clone with a count of one. The chain is built from TRBV19 and TRBJ1-2, with 8 bases matching TRBD1. The CDR3 contains 14 residues. From germline, CDR1 is LNHDA and CDR2 SQIVND (reference sequence). The junction had 4 bases not matched to a gene; V was cut back by 3 bases and J by 4 bases. CDR3 residues: CASSIGQGTYGYTF. As DNA, the CDR3 is TGTGCCAGTAGTATCGGACAGGGAACCTATGGCTACACCTTC.

The V gene is TRBV7-3, the J gene TRBJ2-3; D possibly matches TRBD1 or TRBD2 (5 bases each). V was trimmed by 1 base and J by 0 bases, leaving 5 bases between them. Looked up from germline, CDR1 is SGHTA and CDR2 is FQGTGA. The CDR3 runs to 14 residues. CDR3 sequence: CASSLRGSTDTQYF. The CDR3 region has the DNA TGTGCCAGCAGCTTAAGGGGGAGCACAGATACGCAGTATTTT.

This chain links TRBV11-2 with TRBJ2-7, with 8 nucleotides matching TRBD2. J gave up 4 bases and V 0 bases, and 11 bases lay outside the gene matches. The CDR3 spans 17 residues. Germline CDR1 SGHAT, CDR2 FQNNGV. CDR3 in amino acids: CASSLDLSVAGLYEQYF. CDR3 DNA: TGTGCCAGCAGCTTAGATTTGTCGGTAGCGGGGTTGTACGAGCAGTACTTC.

V usage is TRBV5-4 and J usage is TRBJ2-4, with D perhaps being TRBD1 or TRBD2 (7 bases each). The V end was cut by 4 bases, the J end by 1 base, with 15 bases between. This CDR3 spans 16 amino acids. Per germline, CDR1 SGHNT and CDR2 YYREEE (reference sequence). CDR3 amino acids: CASSRQGGVAKNIQYF. CDR3 nucleotide sequence: TGTGCCAGCAGCCGCCAGGGGGGGGTGGCCAAAAACATTCAGTACTTC.

The V call is TRBV2, the J call TRBJ1-1; TRBD1 agrees at 7 bases. The CDR3 has 15 amino acids. Germline V CDR1 and CDR2: SNHLY, FYNNEI. V shed 9 bases and J 1 base; nucleotides not matched to a gene: 11. This CDR3 reads CASRPKQGTNTEAFF. CDR3 nucleotide sequence: TGTGCCAGTAGGCCCAAACAGGGGACGAACACTGAAGCTTTCTTT.

The rearrangement joins TRBV24-1 to TRBJ2-1; D assignment may be TRBD1 or TRBD2 (6 bases each). Germline V lookup: CDR1 KGHDR, CDR2 SFDVKD. Between the trimmed V and J ends, which lost 7 bases and 5 bases, there was a span of 11 bases. The CDR3 loop spans 13 amino acids. The CDR3 loop reads CATRAGQNNEQFF. As DNA, the CDR3 is TGTGCCACCAGGGCGGGACAAAACAATGAGCAGTTCTTC.

The gene calls are TRBV2 and TRBJ2-6, with 7 bases aligning to TRBD2. V lost 1 base and J lost 10; bases outside the gene matches: 4. Germline-derived CDR1 and CDR2 are SNHLY and FYNNEI. The CDR3 has 14 amino acids. CDR3 nucleotides: TGTGCCAGCAGTGAAGGGGGGGGAATAAACGTCCTGACTTTC. It encodes CASSEGGGINVLTF.

This clone was seen a handful of times. The chain links TRBV4-1 to TRBJ1-1, with D hard to call. In germline, CDR1 is MGHRA, CDR2 YSYEKL. V was shortened by 1 base and J by 0 bases, with 9 bases between the two germline ends. This CDR3 is 15 amino acids long. The CDR3 here is CASSQGLILNTEAFF. CDR3 DNA: TGCGCCAGCAGCCAAGGGTTGATTTTGAACACTGAAGCTTTCTTT.

V is TRBV3-1 (or the pseudogene TRBV3-2) and J is TRBJ2-7; D uncertain. This CDR3 spans 13 amino acids. The V end lost 1 base, the J end lost 1 base, and 5 bases lay between the germline ends. CDR1 LGHDT and CDR2 YNNKEL come from the germline V gene (reference sequence). The CDR3 protein is CASSQVGSYEQYF. Here the CDR3 DNA reads TGTGCCAGCAGCCAAGTCGGGTCCTACGAGCAGTACTTC.

This clone is judged medium-sized. Here the CDR3 reads CASIAGQGSSNQPQHF. CDR3 coding DNA: TGTGCCAGCATCGCGGGCCAGGGTAGTAGCAATCAGCCCCAGCATTTT. The V and J genes are TRBV2 and TRBJ1-5; perhaps TRBD1 as D (5 bases). V shed 7 bases and J shed 0 bases, with 16 bases lying between them. The germline V gene has CDR1 SNHLY and CDR2 FYNNEI. The CDR3 extends over 16 amino acids.

This chain connects TRBV15 to TRBJ1-5, with D possibly being TRBD1 (5 bases). V was cut by 0 bases and J by 0 bases, with 12 bases left in between. CDR1 and CDR2 from the germline V gene are LNHNV and YYDKDF (reference sequence). The CDR3 spans 17 residues. The CDR3 reads CATSREPRANSNQPQHF. For the CDR3, the DNA is TGTGCCACCAGCAGAGAGCCCAGGGCAAATAGCAATCAGCCCCAGCATTTT.

V gene TRBV4-1 combines with J gene TRBJ2-5; a possible D gene is TRBD1 (6 bases). Germline-derived CDR1 and CDR2 are MGHRA and YSYEKL. This CDR3 comprises 16 residues. Trimming took 1 base from V and 2 from J, leaving 14 bases between them. The CDR3 DNA reads as TGCGCCAGCAGCCAAGTTGTGGGGGCTAGTCAAGAGACCCAGTACTTC. This codes for CASSQVVGASQETQYF.